The 9 T cell receptor beta chains listed next were all sequenced from one sample in a study of response to subunit inactivated influenza vaccine. Each CDR3 protein is one row after TCRdb ran MiXCR on the RT-PCR reads. The repertoire holds about 830,000 distinct CDR3 sequences, approximately 17% seen once, with under 13% in the top ten. The sequencing used PBMCs from blood, collected roughly 5 days after vaccination. The source is a man aged 50-60 years who received an inactivated influenza vaccine.

This clonotype has just a few counts. The chain joins TRBV28 to TRBJ2-3, with D tentatively TRBD1 (6 bases). V gave up 6 bases and J gave up 1 base, with 20 bases separating them. The CDR3 runs to 17 residues. The germline CDR1 and CDR2 sequences are MDHEN and SYDVKM. The CDR3 DNA reads TGTGCCAGCAGCAGTTCACAGGGTTTGGGGGGCACAGATACGCAGTATTTT. Translation gives CASSSSQGLGGTDTQYF. Full variable domain (missing parts from reference TRBV28 and TRBJ2-3): DVKVTQSSRYLVKRTGEKVFLECVQDMDHENMFWYRQDPGLGLRLIYFSYDVKMKEKGDIPEGYSVSREKKERFSLILESASTNQTSMYLCASSSSQGLGGTDTQYFGPGTRLTVL.

This clonotype appeared once. This rearrangement joins TRBV6-2 or TRBV6-3 to TRBJ2-3; D might be TRBD1 (6 bases). CDR3 size: 16 residues. Germline V gives CDR1 MNHEY, CDR2 SVGEGT. V lost 2 bases to trimming and J lost 3 bases, with 15 bases between them. The CDR3 nucleotides read TGTGCCAGCAGTTACACTAACAGGGTGGCGACAGATACGCAGTATTTT. As protein: CASSYTNRVATDTQYF.

In this sample, this clonotype turned up a few times. DNA of the CDR3: TGTGCCAGCAGCTTCGGACTAGCGGGGACAACTGAGACCCAGTACTTC. It encodes CASSFGLAGTTETQYF. The gene calls are TRBV7-2 and TRBJ2-5, with TRBD2 matching over 12 bases. The CDR3 runs to 16 residues. Germline values: CDR1 SGHTA, CDR2 FQGNSA. The trim removed 3 bases at V and 5 bases at J, leaving 7 bases unmatched.

This clonotype was counted only a few times. J is TRBJ2-7 and V is TRBV5-1; possible D gene TRBD2, 5 bases. Germline V gene data show CDR1 as SGHRS and CDR2 as YFSETQ. This CDR3 comprises 15 residues. Trimming took 5 bases from V and 3 from J, leaving 18 bases between them. The chain's CDR3 is CASSPYGQEDYEQYF. Written as DNA, the CDR3 is TGCGCCAGCAGTCCCTATGGGCAGGAGGACTACGAGCAGTACTTC.

There are a few counts of this clonotype. CDR3 region: CASSLVGLGQGAGAFF. As DNA, the CDR3 is TGCGCCAGCAGCTTGGTGGGGCTGGGACAGGGTGCTGGAGCTTTCTTT. The gene calls are TRBV5-1 and TRBJ1-1; 9 nucleotides match TRBD1. The CDR3 length is 16 residues. The germline V gene has CDR1 SGHRS and CDR2 YFSETQ. V lost 0 bases to trimming and J lost 10 bases; unmatched junction nucleotides: 13.

J is TRBJ2-7 and V is TRBV4-2, with D perhaps matching TRBD1 (5 bases). CDR1 and CDR2 (germline): LGHNA, YNFKEQ. V lost 1 base, J lost 7 bases, and 11 bases lay in between. There are 13 residues in the CDR3. The CDR3, as DNA: TGTGCCAGCAGCCAAGGGACAATGTTGGAGCAGTACTTC. Translation gives CASSQGTMLEQYF.

The chain is built from TRBV29-1 and TRBJ2-6; the D call may be TRBD1 or TRBD2 (5 bases each). The CDR3 runs to 17 residues. Between the trimmed V and J ends, which lost 4 bases and 4 bases, there was a span of 20 bases. Germline CDR1 is SQVTM and CDR2 is ANQGSEA. The CDR3: CSVGFGTGNLGANVLTF. The CDR3 DNA is TGCAGCGTTGGATTTGGGACCGGGAACCTGGGGGCCAACGTCCTGACTTTC.

This clonotype has only a few counts. The chain links TRBV18 to TRBJ2-2; D uncertain. Germline CDR1 is KGHSH and CDR2 is LQKENI. This CDR3 region has 13 residues. The V gene lost 2 bases and the J gene lost 9 bases, with 10 bases spanning the gap. The CDR3 DNA follows: TGTGCCAGCTCACCAAAGACATCCAGGGAGCTGTTTTTT. Translation: CASSPKTSRELFF.

The chain carries TRBV5-1 and TRBJ1-6; D gene uncertain. Germline V lookup: CDR1 SGHRS, CDR2 YFSETQ. The CDR3 loop spans 14 amino acids. The V gene lost 0 bases and the J gene lost 8 bases, with 9 bases spanning the gap. As DNA, the CDR3 is TGCGCCAGCAGCTTGGGCGCCGGGGATTCACCCCTCCACTTT. It encodes CASSLGAGDSPLHF.